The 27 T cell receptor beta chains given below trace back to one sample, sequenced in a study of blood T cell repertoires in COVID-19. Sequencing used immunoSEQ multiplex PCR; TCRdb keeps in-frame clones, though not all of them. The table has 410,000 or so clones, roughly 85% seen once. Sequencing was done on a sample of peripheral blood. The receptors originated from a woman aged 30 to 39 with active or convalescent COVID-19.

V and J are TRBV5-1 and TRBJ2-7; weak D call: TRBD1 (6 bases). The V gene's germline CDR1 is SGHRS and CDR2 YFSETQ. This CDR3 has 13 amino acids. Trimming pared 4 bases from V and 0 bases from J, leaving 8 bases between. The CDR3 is CASSGDNSYEQYF. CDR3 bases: TGCGCCAGCAGCGGGGACAACTCCTACGAGCAGTACTTC.

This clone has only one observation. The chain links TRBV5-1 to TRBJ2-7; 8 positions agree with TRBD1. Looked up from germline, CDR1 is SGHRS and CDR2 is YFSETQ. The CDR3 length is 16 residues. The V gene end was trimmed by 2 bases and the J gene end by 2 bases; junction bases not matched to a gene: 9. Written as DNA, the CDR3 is TGCGCCAGCAGCTTTAACGACAGGGGTTCGGCCTACGAGCAGTACTTC. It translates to CASSFNDRGSAYEQYF. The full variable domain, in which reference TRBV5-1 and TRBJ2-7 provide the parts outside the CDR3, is KAGVTQTPRYLIKTRGQQVTLSCSPISGHRSVSWYQQTPGQGLQFLFEYFSETQRNKGNFPGRFSGRQFSNSRSEMNVSTLELGDSALYLCASSFNDRGSAYEQYFGPGTRLTVT.

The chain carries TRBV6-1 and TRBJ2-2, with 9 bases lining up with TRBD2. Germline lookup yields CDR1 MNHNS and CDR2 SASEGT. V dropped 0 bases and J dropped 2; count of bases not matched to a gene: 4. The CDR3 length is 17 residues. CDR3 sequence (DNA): TGTGCCAGCAGTGAAGCCATAGGGACTAGCAACACCGGGGAGCTGTTTTTT. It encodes CASSEAIGTSNTGELFF.

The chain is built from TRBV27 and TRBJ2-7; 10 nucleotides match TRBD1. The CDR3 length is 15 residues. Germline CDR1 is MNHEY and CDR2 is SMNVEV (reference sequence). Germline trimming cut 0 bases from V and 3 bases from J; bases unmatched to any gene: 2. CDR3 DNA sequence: TGTGCCAGCAGTTTATCGGGACAGGGGCTCTACGAGCAGTACTTC. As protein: CASSLSGQGLYEQYF.

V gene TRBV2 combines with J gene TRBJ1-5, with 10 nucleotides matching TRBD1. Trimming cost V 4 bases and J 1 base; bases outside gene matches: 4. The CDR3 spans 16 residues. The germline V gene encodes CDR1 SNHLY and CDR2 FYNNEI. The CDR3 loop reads CASSGTGGNSNQPQHF. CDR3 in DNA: TGTGCCAGCAGTGGGACAGGGGGGAACAGCAATCAGCCCCAGCATTTT.

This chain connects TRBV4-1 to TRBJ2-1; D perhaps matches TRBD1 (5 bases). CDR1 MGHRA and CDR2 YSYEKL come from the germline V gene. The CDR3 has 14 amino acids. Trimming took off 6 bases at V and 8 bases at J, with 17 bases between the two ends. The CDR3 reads CASSYLGALDEQFF. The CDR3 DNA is TGCGCCAGCAGTTACTTAGGGGCACTCGATGAGCAGTTCTTC.

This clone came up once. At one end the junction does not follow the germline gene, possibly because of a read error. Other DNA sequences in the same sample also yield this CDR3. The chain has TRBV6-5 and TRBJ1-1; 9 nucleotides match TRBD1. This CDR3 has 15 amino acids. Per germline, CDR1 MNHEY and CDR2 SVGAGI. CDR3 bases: TGTGCTAGCAGTATTGAGACAGGGGGAACCACTGAAGCTTTCTTT. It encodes CASSIETGGTTEAFF.

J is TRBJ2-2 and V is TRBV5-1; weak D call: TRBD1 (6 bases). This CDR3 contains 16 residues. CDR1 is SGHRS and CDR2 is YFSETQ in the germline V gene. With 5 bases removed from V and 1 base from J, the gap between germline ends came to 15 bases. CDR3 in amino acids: CASSWSGTLNTGELFF. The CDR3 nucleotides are TGCGCCAGCAGTTGGTCCGGGACACTGAACACCGGGGAGCTGTTTTTT.

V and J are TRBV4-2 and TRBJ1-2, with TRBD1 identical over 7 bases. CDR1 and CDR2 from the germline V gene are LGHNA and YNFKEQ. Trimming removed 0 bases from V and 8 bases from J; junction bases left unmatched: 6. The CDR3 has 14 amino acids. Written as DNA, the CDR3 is TGTGCCAGCAGCCAAGATAACGCAGGGGGGGGCTACACCTTC. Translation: CASSQDNAGGGYTF.

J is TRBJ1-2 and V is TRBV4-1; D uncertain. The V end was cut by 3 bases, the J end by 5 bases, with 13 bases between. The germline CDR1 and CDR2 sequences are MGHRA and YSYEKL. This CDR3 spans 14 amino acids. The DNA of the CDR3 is TGCGCCAGCAGCCAGGCCGATGGAGGGTATGGCTACACCTTC. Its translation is CASSQADGGYGYTF.

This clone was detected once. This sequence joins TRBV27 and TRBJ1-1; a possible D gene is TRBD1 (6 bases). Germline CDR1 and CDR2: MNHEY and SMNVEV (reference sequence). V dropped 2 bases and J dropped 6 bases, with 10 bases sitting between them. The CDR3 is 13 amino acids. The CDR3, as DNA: TGTGCCAGCAGTTTAACTACAGGGTCTGAAGCTTTCTTT. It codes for CASSLTTGSEAFF.

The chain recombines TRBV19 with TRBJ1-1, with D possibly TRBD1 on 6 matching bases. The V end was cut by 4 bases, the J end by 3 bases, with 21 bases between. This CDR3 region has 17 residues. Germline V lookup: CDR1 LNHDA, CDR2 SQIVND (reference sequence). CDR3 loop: CASSTVGGGLVHTEAFF. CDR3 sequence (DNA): TGTGCCAGTAGTACGGTTGGGGGGGGGCTCGTCCACACTGAAGCTTTCTTT.

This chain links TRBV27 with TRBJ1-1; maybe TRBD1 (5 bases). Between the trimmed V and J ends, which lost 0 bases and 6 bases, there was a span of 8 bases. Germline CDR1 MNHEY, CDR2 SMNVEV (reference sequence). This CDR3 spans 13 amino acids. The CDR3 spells CASSLSQGSEAFF. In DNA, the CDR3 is TGTGCCAGCAGTTTATCGCAGGGCTCTGAAGCTTTCTTT.

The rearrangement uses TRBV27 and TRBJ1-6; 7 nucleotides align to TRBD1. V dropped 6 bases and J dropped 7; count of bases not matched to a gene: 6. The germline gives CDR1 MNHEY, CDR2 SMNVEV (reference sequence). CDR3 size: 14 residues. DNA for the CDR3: TGTGCCAGCAGAACATCAGGGGGAAATTCACCCCTCCACTTT. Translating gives CASRTSGGNSPLHF.

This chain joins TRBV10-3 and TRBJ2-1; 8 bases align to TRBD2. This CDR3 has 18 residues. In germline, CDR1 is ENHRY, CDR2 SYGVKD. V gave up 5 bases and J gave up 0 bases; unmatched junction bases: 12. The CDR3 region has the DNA TGTGCCATCAGTAAAGGGCTAGCGGGTACAAACTCCTACAATGAGCAGTTCTTC. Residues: CAISKGLAGTNSYNEQFF.

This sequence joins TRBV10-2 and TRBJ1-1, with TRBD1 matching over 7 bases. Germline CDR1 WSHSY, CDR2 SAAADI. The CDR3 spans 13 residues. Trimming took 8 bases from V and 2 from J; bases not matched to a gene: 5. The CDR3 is CASAGQVNTEAFF. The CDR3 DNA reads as TGCGCCAGCGCAGGACAGGTTAACACTGAAGCTTTCTTT.

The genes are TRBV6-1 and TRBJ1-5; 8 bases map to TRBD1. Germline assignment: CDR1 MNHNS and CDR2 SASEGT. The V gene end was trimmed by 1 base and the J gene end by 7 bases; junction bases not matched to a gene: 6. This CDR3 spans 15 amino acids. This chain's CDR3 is CASSEGTGWSQPQHF. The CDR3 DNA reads TGTGCCAGCAGTGAAGGGACAGGGTGGAGCCAGCCCCAGCATTTT.

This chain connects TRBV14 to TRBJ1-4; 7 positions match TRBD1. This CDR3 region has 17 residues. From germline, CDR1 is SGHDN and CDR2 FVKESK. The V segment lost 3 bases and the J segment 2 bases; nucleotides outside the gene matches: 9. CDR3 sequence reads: CASSHMRGPGTNEKLFF. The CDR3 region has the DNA TGTGCCAGCAGCCACATGAGGGGGCCCGGCACTAATGAAAAACTGTTTTTT. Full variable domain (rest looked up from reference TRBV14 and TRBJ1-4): EAGVTQFPSHSVIEKGQTVTLRCDPISGHDNLYWYRRVMGKEIKFLLHFVKESKQDESGMPNNRFLAERTGGTYSTLKVQPAELEDSGVYFCASSHMRGPGTNEKLFFGSGTQLSVL.

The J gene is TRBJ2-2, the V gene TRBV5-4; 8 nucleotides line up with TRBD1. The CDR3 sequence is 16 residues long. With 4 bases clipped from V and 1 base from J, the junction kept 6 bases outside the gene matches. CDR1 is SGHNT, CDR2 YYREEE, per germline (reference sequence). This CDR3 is CASSTSGTGNTGELFF. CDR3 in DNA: TGTGCCAGCAGCACCTCCGGGACAGGGAACACCGGGGAGCTGTTTTTT.

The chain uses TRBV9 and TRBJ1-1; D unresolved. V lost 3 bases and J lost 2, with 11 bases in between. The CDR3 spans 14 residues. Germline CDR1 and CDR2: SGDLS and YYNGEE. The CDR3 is CASSALLQNTEAFF. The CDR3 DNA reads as TGTGCCAGCAGCGCCTTACTACAAAACACTGAAGCTTTCTTT.

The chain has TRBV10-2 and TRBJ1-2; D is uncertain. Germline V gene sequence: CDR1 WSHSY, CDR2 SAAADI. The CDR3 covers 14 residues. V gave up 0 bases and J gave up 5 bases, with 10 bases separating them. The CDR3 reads CASSESGGSYGYTF. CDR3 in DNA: TGCGCCAGCAGTGAGTCTGGAGGGTCGTATGGCTACACCTTC.

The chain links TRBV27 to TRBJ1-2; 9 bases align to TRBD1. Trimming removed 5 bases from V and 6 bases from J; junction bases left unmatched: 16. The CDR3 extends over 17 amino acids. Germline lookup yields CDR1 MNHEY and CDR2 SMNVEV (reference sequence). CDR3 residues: CASSQSYGTGRADGYTF. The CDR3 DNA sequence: TGTGCCAGCAGTCAGTCTTACGGGACAGGGCGAGCCGATGGCTACACCTTC.

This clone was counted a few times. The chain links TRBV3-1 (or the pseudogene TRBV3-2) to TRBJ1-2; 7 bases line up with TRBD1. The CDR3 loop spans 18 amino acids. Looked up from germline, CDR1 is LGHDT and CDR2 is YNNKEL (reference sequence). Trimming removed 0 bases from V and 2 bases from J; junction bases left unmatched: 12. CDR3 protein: CASSQDSPLTGRNYGYTF. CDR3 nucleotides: TGTGCCAGCAGCCAAGACTCGCCATTGACAGGGCGAAACTATGGCTACACCTTC.

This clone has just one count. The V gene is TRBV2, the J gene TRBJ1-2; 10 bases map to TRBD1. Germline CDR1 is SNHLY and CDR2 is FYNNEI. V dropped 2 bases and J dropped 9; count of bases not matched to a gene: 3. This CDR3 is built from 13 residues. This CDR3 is CASSEMDRGSYTF. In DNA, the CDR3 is TGTGCCAGCAGTGAAATGGACAGGGGGAGCTACACCTTC.

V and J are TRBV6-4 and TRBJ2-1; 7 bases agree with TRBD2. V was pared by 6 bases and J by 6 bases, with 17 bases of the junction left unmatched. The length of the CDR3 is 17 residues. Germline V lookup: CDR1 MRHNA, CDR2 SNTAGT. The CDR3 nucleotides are TGTGCCAGCAGCCGGGCCTCTGGACTGGGGAGGGGCAATGAGCAGTTCTTC. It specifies CASSRASGLGRGNEQFF.

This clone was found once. The CDR3 region has the DNA TGTGCCAGCAGTTCTTTTGTAGCGGAGACGGGCGAGCAGTACTTC. Its protein is CASSSFVAETGEQYF. The rearrangement joins TRBV6-5 to TRBJ2-7, with a tentative D call TRBD2 (6 bases). Between the trimmed V and J ends, which lost 4 bases and 6 bases, there was a span of 19 bases. Germline V gene sequence: CDR1 MNHEY, CDR2 SVGAGI. The CDR3 runs to 15 residues.

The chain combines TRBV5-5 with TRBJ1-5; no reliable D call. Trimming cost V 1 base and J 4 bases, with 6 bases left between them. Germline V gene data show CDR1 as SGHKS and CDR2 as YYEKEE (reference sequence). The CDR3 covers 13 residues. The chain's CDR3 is CASSLTDNQPQHF. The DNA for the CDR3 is TGTGCCAGCAGCTTGACAGATAATCAGCCCCAGCATTTT. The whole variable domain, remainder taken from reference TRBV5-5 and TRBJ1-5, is DAGVTQSPTHLIKTRGQQVTLRCSPISGHKSVSWYQQVLGQGPQFIFQYYEKEERGRGNFPDRFSARQFPNYSSELNVNALLLGDSALYLCASSLTDNQPQHFGDGTRLSIL.